The subject of this entry is one TCR beta chain. This record belongs to a study of cytomegalovirus exposure and HLA in healthy donors. The repertoire was sequenced with immunoSEQ multiplex PCR; TCRdb's copy has only in-frame clones and lacks some. The sample records approximately 240,000 clones, around nine tenths being singletons. There are 17 residues in the CDR3. V was clipped by 1 base and J by 2 bases, with 18 bases between them. From germline, CDR1 is SEHNR and CDR2 FQNEAQ (reference sequence). Sequencing was performed on PBMCs. The chain uses TRBV7-9 and TRBJ2-7; maybe TRBD1 (6 bases). The receptor was derived from a young woman in good health and CMV-seronegative. This chain's CDR3 is CASSLGRDTRLTYEQYF. In DNA form, the CDR3 reads TGTGCCAGCAGCTTAGGAAGGGACACCCGTTTGACCTACGAGCAGTACTTC.